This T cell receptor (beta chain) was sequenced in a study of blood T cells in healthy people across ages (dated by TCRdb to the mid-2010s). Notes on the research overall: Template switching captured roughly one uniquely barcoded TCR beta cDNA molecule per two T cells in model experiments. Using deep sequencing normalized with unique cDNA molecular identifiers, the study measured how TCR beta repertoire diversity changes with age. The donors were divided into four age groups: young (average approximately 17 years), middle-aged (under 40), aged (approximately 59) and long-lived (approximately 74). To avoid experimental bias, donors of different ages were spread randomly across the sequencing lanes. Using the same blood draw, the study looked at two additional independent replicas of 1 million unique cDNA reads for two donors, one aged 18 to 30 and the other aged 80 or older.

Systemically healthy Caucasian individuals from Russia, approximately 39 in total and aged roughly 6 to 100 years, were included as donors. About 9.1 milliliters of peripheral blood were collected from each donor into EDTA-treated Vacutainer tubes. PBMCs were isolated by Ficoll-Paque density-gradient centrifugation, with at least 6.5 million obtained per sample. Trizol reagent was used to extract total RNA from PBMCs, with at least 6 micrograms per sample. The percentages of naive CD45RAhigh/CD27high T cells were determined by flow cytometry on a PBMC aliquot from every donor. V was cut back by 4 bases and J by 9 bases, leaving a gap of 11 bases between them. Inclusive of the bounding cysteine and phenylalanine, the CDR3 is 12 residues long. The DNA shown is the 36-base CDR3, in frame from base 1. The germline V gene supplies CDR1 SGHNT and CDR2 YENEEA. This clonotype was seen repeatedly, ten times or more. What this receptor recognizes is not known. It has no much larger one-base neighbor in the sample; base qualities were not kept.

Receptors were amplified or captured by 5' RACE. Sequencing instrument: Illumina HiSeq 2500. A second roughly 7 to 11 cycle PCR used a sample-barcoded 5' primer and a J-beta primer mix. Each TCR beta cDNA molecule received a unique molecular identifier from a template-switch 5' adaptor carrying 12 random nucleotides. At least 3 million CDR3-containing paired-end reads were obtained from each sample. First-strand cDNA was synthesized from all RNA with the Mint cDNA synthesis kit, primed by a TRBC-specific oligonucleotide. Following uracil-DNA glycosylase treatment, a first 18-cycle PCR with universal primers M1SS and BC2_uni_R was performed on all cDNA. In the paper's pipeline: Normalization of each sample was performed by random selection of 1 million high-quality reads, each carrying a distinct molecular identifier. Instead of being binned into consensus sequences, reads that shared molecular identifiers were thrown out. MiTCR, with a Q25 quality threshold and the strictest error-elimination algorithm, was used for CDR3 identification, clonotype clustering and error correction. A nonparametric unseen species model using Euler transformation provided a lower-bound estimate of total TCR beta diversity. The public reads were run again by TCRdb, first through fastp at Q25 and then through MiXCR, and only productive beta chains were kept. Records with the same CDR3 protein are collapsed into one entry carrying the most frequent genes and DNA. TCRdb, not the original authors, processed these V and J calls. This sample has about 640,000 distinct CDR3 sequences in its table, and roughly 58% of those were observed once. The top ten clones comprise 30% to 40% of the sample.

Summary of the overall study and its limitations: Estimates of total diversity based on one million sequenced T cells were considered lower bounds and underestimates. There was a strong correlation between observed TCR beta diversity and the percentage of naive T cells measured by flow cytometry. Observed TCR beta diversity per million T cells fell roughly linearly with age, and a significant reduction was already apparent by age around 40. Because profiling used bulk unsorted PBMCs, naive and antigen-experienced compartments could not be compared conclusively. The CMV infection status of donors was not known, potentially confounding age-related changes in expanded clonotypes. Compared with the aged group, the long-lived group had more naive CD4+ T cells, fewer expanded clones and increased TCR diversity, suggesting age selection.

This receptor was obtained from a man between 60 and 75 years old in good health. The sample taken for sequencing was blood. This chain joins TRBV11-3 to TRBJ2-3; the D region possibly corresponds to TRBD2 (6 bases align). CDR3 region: CASSSTSMTQYF. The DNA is TGTGCCAGCAGCTCCACTAGCATGACGCAGTATTTT.